The T cell receptor (beta chain) described here comes from a study of T-cell reconstitution after alpha-beta-depleted transplantation in children. Trimming at V came to 6 bases and at J to 4 bases, leaving 5 bases not matched to a gene. This CDR3 region has 14 residues. The TCRbeta library incorporated unique molecular identifiers. TCRdb called the PCR reads again in MiXCR, with one record for every CDR3 protein. This sample has 500,000 or so distinct CDR3 sequences; 30% to 35% occur once, and the top ten carry approximately 2.3%. This clonotype was obtained from a human donor who donated a stem cell graft to a child with aplastic anemia. The chain employs TRBV12-3 or TRBV12-4 and TRBJ1-4; 7 nucleotides align to TRBD1. This material consisted of PBMCs from the stem cell graft donor, taken from the stem cell graft. The CDR3 here is CASSRQGNNEKLFF. The CDR3 bases are TGTGCCAGCAGCCGACAGGGAAATAATGAAAAACTGTTTTTT.